This T cell receptor beta chain originates from a study of blood T cell repertoires in COVID-19. Across the whole study: Material from acute and convalescent COVID-19 was sourced from the United States, Italy and Spain.

V gave up 3 bases and J gave up 7 bases; unmatched junction bases: 12. The CDR3 is 17 residues long. Germline CDR1 reads SGHVS; CDR2 reads FQNEAQ. Repertoires were generated with immunoSEQ multiplex PCR, while TCRdb's copy carries only in-frame clones and drops some. The sample carries a few hundred thousand clones, approximately 81% recorded once. The TCR sequence derives from a woman aged 18 to 35 with acute or convalescent COVID-19. The sequencing input was peripheral blood. This sequence joins TRBV7-8 and TRBJ2-1; 10 bases map to TRBD2. CDR3: CASSLSAGTSAINEQFF. CDR3 bases: TGTGCCAGCAGCTTGAGCGCCGGGACTAGCGCGATAAATGAGCAGTTCTTC.